This T cell receptor (beta chain) was observed in a study of CD8 T cells in Susac syndrome. Study-level results: Where Susac syndrome CD4+ T cell repertoires were concerned, no clonal expansion was evident.

On this clonotype: The antigen is not known.

This CDR3 comprises 12 residues. Per the germline V gene, CDR1 is LGHDT and CDR2 is YNNKEL (reference sequence). Trimming left V 3 bases short and J 6 bases short, with 8 bases between. An amount of RNA that ranged from roughly 0.5 to 1 ug was reverse transcribed with random hexamers. Coverage of TCR beta CDR3 amplification by immunoSEQ multiplex PCR extended to 54 Vbeta and 13 Jbeta. Via MiXCR, TCRdb re-called the immunoSEQ multiplex PCR reads, giving one row per CDR3 protein. This sample has 71,000 or so distinct CDR3 sequences, with 93% found just once. This chain uses TRBV3-1 with TRBJ1-2; tentatively, D is TRBD1 (6 bases). The TCR was taken from a human donor with Susac syndrome. Sequenced material: CD4+ T cells from PBMCs. CDR3 DNA: TGTGCCAGCAGCCACCGGACAGATGGCTACACCTTC. This gives the protein CASSHRTDGYTF. Looking up the rest from reference TRBV3-1 and TRBJ1-2 gives the full variable domain: DTAVSQTPKYLVTQMGNDKSIKCEQNLGHDTMYWYKQDSKKFLKIMFSYNNKELIINETVPNRFSPKSPDKAHLNLHINSLELGDSAVYFCASSHRTDGYTFGSGTRLTVV.